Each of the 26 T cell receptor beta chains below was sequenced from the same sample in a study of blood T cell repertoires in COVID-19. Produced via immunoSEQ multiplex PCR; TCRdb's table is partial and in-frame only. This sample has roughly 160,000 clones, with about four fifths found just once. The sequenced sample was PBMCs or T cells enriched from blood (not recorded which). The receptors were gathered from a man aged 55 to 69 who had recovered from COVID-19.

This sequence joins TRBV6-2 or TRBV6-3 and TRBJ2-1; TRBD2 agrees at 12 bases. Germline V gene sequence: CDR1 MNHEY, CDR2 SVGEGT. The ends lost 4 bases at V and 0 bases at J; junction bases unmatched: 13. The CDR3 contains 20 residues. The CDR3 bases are TGTGCCAGCAGTTCCCCTTCCCTAGCGGGGGGGCTGAGCTCCTACAATGAGCAGTTCTTC. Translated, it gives CASSSPSLAGGLSSYNEQFF.

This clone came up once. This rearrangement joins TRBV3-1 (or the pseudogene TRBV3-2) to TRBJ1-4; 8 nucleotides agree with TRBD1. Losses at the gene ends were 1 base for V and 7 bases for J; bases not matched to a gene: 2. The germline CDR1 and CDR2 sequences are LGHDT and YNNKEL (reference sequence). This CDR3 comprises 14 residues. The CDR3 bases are TGTGCCAGCAGCCAAGGGACAGGGTCTGAAAAACTGTTTTTT. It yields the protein CASSQGTGSEKLFF.

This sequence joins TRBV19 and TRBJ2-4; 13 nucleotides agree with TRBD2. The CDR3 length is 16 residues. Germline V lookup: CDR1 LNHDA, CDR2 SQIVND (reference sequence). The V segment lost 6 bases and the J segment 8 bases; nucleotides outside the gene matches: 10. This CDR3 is CASRTLLAGGQDIQYF. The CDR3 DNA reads TGTGCCAGTAGAACCCTACTAGCGGGAGGGCAAGACATTCAGTACTTC.

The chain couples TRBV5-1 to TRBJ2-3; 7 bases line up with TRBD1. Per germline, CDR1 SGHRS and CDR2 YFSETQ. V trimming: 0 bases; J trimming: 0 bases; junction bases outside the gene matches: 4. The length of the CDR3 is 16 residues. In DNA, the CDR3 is TGCGCCAGCAGCTTGGAGGGACAGCCAAGCACAGATACGCAGTATTTT. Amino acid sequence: CASSLEGQPSTDTQYF.

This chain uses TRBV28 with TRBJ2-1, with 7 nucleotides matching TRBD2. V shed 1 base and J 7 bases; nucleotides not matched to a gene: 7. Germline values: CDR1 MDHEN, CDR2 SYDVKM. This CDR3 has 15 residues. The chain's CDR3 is CASSLSGLDANEQFF. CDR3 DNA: TGTGCCAGCAGTTTATCCGGACTAGACGCAAATGAGCAGTTCTTC. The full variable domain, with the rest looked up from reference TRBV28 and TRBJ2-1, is DVKVTQSSRYLVKRTGEKVFLECVQDMDHENMFWYRQDPGLGLRLIYFSYDVKMKEKGDIPEGYSVSREKKERFSLILESASTNQTSMYLCASSLSGLDANEQFFGPGTRLTVL.

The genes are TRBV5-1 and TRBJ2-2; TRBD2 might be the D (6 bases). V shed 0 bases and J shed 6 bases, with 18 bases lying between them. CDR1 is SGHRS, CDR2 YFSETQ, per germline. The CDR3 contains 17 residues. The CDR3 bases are TGCGCCAGCAGCTTGGGACTAGTGGTATCTGATCCCGGGGAGCTGTTTTTT. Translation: CASSLGLVVSDPGELFF.

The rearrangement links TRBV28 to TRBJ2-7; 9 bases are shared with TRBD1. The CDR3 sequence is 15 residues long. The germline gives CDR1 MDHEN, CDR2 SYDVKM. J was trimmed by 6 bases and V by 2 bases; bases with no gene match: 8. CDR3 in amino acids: CASSLSGQGRPEQYF. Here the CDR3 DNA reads TGTGCCAGCAGTTTAAGCGGACAGGGGAGACCCGAGCAGTACTTC.

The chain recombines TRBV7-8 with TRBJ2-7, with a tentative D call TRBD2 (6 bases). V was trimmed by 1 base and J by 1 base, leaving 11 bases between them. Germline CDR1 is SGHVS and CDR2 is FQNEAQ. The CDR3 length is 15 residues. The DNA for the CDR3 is TGTGCCAGCAGCTTAGGGGACTTTGTTTCCTACGAGCAGTACTTC. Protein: CASSLGDFVSYEQYF.

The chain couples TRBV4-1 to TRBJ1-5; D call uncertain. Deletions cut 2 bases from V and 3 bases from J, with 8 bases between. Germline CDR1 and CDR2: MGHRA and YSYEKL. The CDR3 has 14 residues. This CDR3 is CASSQFTVNQPQHF. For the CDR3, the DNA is TGCGCCAGCAGCCAATTCACAGTCAATCAGCCCCAGCATTTT.

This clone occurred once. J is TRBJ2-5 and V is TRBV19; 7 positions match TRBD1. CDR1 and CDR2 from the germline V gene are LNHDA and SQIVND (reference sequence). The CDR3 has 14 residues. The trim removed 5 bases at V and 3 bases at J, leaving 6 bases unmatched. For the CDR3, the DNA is TGTGCCAGTAGTCCCGGGACAGCAGAAGAGACCCAGTACTTC. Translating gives CASSPGTAEETQYF.

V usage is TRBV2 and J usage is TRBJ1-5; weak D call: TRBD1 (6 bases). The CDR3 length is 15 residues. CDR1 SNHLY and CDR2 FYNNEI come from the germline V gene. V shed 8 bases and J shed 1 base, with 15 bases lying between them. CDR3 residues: CASGKGGESNQPQHF. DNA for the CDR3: TGTGCCAGCGGGAAGGGGGGGGAGAGCAATCAGCCCCAGCATTTT.

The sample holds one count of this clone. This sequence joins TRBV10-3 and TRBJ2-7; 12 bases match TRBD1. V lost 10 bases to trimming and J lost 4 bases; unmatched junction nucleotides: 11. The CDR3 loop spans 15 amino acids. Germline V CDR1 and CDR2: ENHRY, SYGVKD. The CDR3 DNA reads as TGTGCCACCGGATCTGGGACAGGGGGCAGGTACGAGCAGTACTTC. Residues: CATGSGTGGRYEQYF.

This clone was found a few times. The DNA for the CDR3 is TGTGCCAGCAGCTTATGGACTAGCGGAAACACCGGGGAGCTGTTTTTT. Translating gives CASSLWTSGNTGELFF. The chain recombines TRBV3-1 (or the pseudogene TRBV3-2) with TRBJ2-2, with 10 nucleotides matching TRBD2. Trimming at V came to 5 bases and at J to 2 bases, leaving 5 bases not matched to a gene. The CDR3 extends over 16 amino acids. Looked up from germline, CDR1 is LGHDT and CDR2 is YNNKEL (reference sequence).

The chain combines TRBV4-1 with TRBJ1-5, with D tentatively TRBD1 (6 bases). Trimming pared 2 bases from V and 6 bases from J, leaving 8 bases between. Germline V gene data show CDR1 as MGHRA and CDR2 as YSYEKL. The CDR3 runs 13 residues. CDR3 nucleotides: TGCGCCAGCAGCCAACAGGGGAGTCAGCCCCAGCATTTT. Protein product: CASSQQGSQPQHF.

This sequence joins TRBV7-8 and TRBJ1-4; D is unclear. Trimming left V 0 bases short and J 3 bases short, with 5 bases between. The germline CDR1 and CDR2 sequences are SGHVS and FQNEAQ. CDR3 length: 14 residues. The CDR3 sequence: CASSLASANEKLFF. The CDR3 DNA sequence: TGTGCCAGCAGCTTAGCGTCTGCTAATGAAAAACTGTTTTTT.

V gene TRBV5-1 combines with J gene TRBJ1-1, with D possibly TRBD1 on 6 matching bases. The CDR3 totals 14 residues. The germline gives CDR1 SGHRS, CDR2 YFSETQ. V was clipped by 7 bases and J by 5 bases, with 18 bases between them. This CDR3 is CASRAGGGETEAFF. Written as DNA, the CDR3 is TGCGCCAGCCGAGCTGGGGGGGGCGAGACTGAAGCTTTCTTT.

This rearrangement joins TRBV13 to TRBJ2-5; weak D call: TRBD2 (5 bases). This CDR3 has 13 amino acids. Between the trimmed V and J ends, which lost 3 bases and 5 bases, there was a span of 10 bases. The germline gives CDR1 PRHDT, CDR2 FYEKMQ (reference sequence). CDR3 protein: CASSLGRGETQYF. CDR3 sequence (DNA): TGTGCCAGCAGCTTGGGGAGAGGGGAGACCCAGTACTTC.

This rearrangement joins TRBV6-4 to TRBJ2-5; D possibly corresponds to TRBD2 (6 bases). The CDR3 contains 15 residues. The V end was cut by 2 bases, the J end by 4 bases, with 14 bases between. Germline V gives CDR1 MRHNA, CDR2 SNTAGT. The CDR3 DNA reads TGTGCCAGCAGTGACCCCGACGGGGGACGAGAGACCCAGTACTTC. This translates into CASSDPDGGRETQYF.

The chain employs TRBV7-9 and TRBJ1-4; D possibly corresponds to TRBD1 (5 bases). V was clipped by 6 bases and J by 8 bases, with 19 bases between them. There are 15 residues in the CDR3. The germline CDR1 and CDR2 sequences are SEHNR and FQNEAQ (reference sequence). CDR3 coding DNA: TGTGCCAGCAGATCCCTTTGGGAAGGGGAAGAAAAACTGTTTTTT. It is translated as CASRSLWEGEEKLFF.

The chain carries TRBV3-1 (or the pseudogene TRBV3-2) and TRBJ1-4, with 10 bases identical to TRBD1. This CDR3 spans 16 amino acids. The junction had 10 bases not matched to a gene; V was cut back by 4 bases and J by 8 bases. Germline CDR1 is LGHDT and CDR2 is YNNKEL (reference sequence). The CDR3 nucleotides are TGTGCCAGCAGCCGCTCCCCCGGGACAGGGGAAGAAAAACTGTTTTTT. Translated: CASSRSPGTGEEKLFF.

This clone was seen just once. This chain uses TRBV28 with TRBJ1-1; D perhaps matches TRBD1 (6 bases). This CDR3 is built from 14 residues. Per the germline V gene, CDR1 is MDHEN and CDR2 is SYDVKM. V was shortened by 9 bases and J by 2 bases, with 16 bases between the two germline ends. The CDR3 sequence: CASRTGKRNTEAFF. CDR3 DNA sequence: TGTGCCAGTCGAACAGGGAAAAGAAACACTGAAGCTTTCTTT.

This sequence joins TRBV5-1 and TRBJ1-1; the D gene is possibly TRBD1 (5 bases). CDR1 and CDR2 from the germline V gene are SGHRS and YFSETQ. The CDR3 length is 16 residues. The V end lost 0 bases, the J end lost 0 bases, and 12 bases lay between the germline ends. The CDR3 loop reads CASSLAATAMNTEAFF. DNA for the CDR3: TGCGCCAGCAGCTTGGCCGCGACAGCTATGAACACTGAAGCTTTCTTT.

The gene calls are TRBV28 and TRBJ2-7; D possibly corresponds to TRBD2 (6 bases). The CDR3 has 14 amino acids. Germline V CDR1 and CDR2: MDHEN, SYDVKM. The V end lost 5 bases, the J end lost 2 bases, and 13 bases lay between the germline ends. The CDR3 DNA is TGTGCCAGCAGTCTTCGGGAGATCGCCTACGAGCAGTACTTC. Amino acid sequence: CASSLREIAYEQYF. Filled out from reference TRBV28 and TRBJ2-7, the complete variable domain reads DVKVTQSSRYLVKRTGEKVFLECVQDMDHENMFWYRQDPGLGLRLIYFSYDVKMKEKGDIPEGYSVSREKKERFSLILESASTNQTSMYLCASSLREIAYEQYFGPGTRLTVT.

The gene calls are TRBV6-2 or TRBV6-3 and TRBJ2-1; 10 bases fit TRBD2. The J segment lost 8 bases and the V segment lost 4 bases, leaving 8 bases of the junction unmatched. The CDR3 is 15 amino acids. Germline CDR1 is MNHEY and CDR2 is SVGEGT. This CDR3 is CASSSLAGAFDEQFF. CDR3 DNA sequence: TGTGCCAGCAGTTCGCTAGCGGGAGCTTTCGATGAGCAGTTCTTC.

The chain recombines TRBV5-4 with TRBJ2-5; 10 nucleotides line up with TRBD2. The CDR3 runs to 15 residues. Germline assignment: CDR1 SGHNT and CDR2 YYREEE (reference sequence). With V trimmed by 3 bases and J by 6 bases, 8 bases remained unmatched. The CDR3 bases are TGTGCCAGCAGCTCCGGGACTAGCGCTGGGCAGACCCAGTACTTC. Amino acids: CASSSGTSAGQTQYF.

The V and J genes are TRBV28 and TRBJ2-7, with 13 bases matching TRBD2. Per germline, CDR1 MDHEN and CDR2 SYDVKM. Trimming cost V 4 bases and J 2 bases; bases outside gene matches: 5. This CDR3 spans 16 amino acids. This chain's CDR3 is CASSSLLAGGAYEQYF. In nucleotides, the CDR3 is TGTGCCAGCAGTTCCCTACTAGCGGGGGGGGCCTACGAGCAGTACTTC.